The T cell receptor (beta chain) described here comes from a study of T-cell reconstitution after alpha-beta-depleted transplantation in children. With 0 bases removed from V and 4 bases from J, the gap between germline ends came to 16 bases. CDR1 MNHEY and CDR2 SVGEGT come from the germline V gene. The CDR3 covers 17 residues. The authors prepared the TCRbeta library with unique molecular identifiers. TCRdb used MiXCR to reprocess the PCR reads, holding one entry per CDR3 protein. This repertoire shows 200,000 to 300,000 distinct CDR3 sequences, about 24% found once; its top ten account for about 4.8%.

The sequencing here drew on PBMCs, mostly from graft donor cells, taken 360 days after TCRalphabeta/CD19-depleted stem cell transplant. The rearrangement uses TRBV6-2 or TRBV6-3 and TRBJ2-1; D possibly uses TRBD1 or TRBD2 (5 bases each). This TCR derives from a female patient younger than 10 who had a stem cell transplant for congenital amegakaryocytic thrombocytopenia, so the T cells may come from the graft donor. The CDR3 region is CASSYSRIGTAYNEQFF. The CDR3 region has the DNA TGTGCCAGCAGTTACTCGAGGATTGGGACGGCTTACAATGAGCAGTTCTTC.